The 15 T cell receptor beta chains below all came from one sample that was sequenced in a study of human T cells and chemical hapten exposure. The time point here: pre-sensitization, week 0. As for treatment: therapeutic diphenylcyclopropenone sensitization with weekly scalp DPC. TCRdb independently ran MiXCR on the RACE reads; one entry per CDR3 protein. This sample has tens of thousands of distinct CDR3 sequences; roughly 6.7% occur once, and the top ten carry more than 1.5%. Specimen: whole blood, collected in connection with sensitization to the hapten diphenylcyclopropenone (DPC). Every receptor here comes from a woman in her twenties or thirties with alopecia areata. Some clones in this sample may be carry-over from other donors' samples.

In this sample, this clonotype turned up many times. The chain recombines TRBV12-3 or TRBV12-4 with TRBJ2-3; D may be TRBD1 (5 bases). This CDR3 comprises 14 residues. V lost 5 bases and J 8 bases, leaving 17 bases between the germline ends. CDR3 DNA sequence: TGTGCCAGCAGTCTCGACCAGTACCAGGGTACGCAGTATTTT. The encoded protein is CASSLDQYQGTQYF.

This clonotype was recorded many times. The chain joins TRBV20-1 to TRBJ1-4; unclear D gene. Trimming removed 6 bases from V and 7 bases from J, with 15 bases in between. CDR1 is DFQATT and CDR2 is SNEGSKA in the germline V gene (reference sequence). The length of the CDR3 is 13 residues. DNA for the CDR3: TGCAGTGCGCGGCAAGAGGGTAGTGAAAAACTGTTTTTT. It is translated as CSARQEGSEKLFF.

This clonotype was counted ten times or more. The chain carries TRBV30 and TRBJ1-1, with TRBD1 as a possible D gene (5 bases). The CDR3 length is 15 residues. CDR1 is GTSNPN and CDR2 is SVGIG in the germline V gene (reference sequence). Trimming took off 1 base at V and 4 bases at J, with 16 bases between the two ends. The CDR3: CAWSAWESGGTEAFF. CDR3 DNA sequence: TGTGCCTGGAGTGCGTGGGAATCCGGGGGCACTGAAGCTTTCTTT.

In its sample, this clonotype was seen a few times. This chain links TRBV2 with TRBJ2-1; TRBD2 agrees at 9 bases. This CDR3 region has 18 residues. The germline V gene encodes CDR1 SNHLY and CDR2 FYNNEI. Trimming took 1 base from V and 8 from J; bases not matched to a gene: 15. Written as DNA, the CDR3 is TGTGCCAGCAGTGAAGTAAATATAGCGGGGGACTCGTGGGATGAGCAGTTCTTC. Translating it yields CASSEVNIAGDSWDEQFF.

This clonotype has ten or more counts. J is TRBJ1-3 and V is TRBV14, with a weak D call TRBD1 (6 bases). The V gene lost 1 base and the J gene lost 0 bases, with 13 bases spanning the gap. Germline CDR1 and CDR2: SGHDN and FVKESK. This CDR3 has 17 residues. In DNA, the CDR3 is TGTGCCAGCAGCCAAGGCGGGGGCGCCGGCTCTGGAAACACCATATATTTT. It specifies CASSQGGGAGSGNTIYF.

This clonotype was seen ten or more times. The chain has TRBV15 and TRBJ1-3; maybe TRBD1 (5 bases). Germline CDR1 and CDR2: LNHNV and YYDKDF (reference sequence). The length of the CDR3 is 15 residues. Trimming pared 0 bases from V and 1 base from J, leaving 7 bases between. The CDR3 region has the DNA TGTGCCACCAGCAGAGATCGACAGTCTGGAAACACCATATATTTT. Its protein product is CATSRDRQSGNTIYF.

This clonotype was counted ten times or more. The chain links TRBV6-5 to TRBJ1-2; D gene unclear. The V end was cut by 10 bases, the J end by 2 bases, with 14 bases between. Germline V lookup: CDR1 MNHEY, CDR2 SVGAGI. There are 13 residues in the CDR3. The CDR3 nucleotides are TGTGCCACTCGACAAACTTTCAACTATGGCTACACCTTC. It is translated as CATRQTFNYGYTF.

This clonotype was counted at least ten times. The chain couples TRBV6-5 to TRBJ1-4; D gene uncertain. The CDR3 loop spans 16 amino acids. V shed 0 bases and J shed 8 bases, with 16 bases lying between them. The germline gives CDR1 MNHEY, CDR2 SVGAGI. CDR3 nucleotide sequence: TGTGCCAGCAGTTACTCGAGTGGGGAGTTGGGAGAAAAACTGTTTTTT. Encoded protein: CASSYSSGELGEKLFF.

The table lists this clonotype with many counts. This chain links TRBV12-3 or TRBV12-4 with TRBJ1-1; a possible D gene is TRBD1 (5 bases). The ends were cut back, 1 base at V and 2 bases at J, with 14 bases in the middle. The CDR3 is 16 amino acids. Here the CDR3 reads CASSLVVIGGNTEAFF. The CDR3 bases are TGTGCCAGCAGTTTAGTTGTTATCGGGGGAAACACTGAAGCTTTCTTT.

The V call is TRBV7-3, the J call TRBJ1-5, with 7 bases aligning to TRBD1. Germline assignment: CDR1 SGHTA and CDR2 FQGTGA. CDR3 size: 13 residues. V was pared by 5 bases and J by 7 bases, with 5 bases of the junction left unmatched. CDR3 residues: CASSRDREQPQHF. CDR3 DNA sequence: TGTGCCAGCAGCCGAGACAGGGAACAGCCCCAGCATTTT.

This clonotype was seen many times. The rearrangement links TRBV5-6 to TRBJ1-2; D is undetermined. V was cut by 2 bases and J by 3 bases, with 5 bases left in between. CDR3 length: 12 residues. CDR1 SGHDT and CDR2 YYEEEE come from the germline V gene. This CDR3 is CASSFSDYGYTF. Written as DNA, the CDR3 is TGTGCCAGCAGCTTTTCGGACTATGGCTACACCTTC.

This clonotype was counted many times. The rearrangement uses TRBV29-1 and TRBJ2-6, with D unresolved. The CDR3 has 13 amino acids. The germline CDR1 and CDR2 sequences are SQVTM and ANQGSEA. Trimming cost V 1 base and J 0 bases, with 1 base left between them. CDR3 DNA: TGCAGCGTTGAAGTCTCTGGGGCCAACGTCCTGACTTTC. This sequence encodes CSVEVSGANVLTF.

This clonotype has more than one count but fewer than ten. V is TRBV18 and J is TRBJ2-7, with no clear D. Looked up from germline, CDR1 is KGHSH and CDR2 is LQKENI. This CDR3 is built from 13 residues. Deletions cut 0 bases from V and 3 bases from J, with 6 bases between. CDR3: CASSPPVLYEQYF. For the CDR3, the DNA is TGTGCCAGCTCACCACCGGTCCTCTACGAGCAGTACTTC.

This clonotype was seen ten or more times. The chain is built from TRBV11-2 and TRBJ1-1; tentative D call: TRBD1 (5 bases). In germline, CDR1 is SGHAT, CDR2 FQNNGV. The CDR3 is 16 residues long. With 3 bases removed from V and 3 bases from J, the gap between germline ends came to 17 bases. The CDR3 reads CASSLGVRGRDTEAFF. The CDR3 bases are TGTGCCAGCAGCTTGGGGGTAAGGGGTAGGGACACTGAAGCTTTCTTT.

This clonotype was detected ten times or more. The rearrangement uses TRBV9 and TRBJ2-7; weak D call: TRBD2 (5 bases). CDR1 is SGDLS, CDR2 YYNGEE, per germline. V was clipped by 0 bases and J by 7 bases, with 17 bases between them. The CDR3 covers 15 residues. For the CDR3, the DNA is TGTGCCAGCAGCGTAGATCCCGGACTCGTTTTAGAGCAGTACTTC. Its translation is CASSVDPGLVLEQYF.